Here is one TCR beta chain with its context. The data were obtained in a study of blood T cell repertoires in COVID-19. The CDR3 sequence is 16 residues long. Losses at the gene ends were 2 bases for V and 1 base for J; bases not matched to a gene: 4. Germline loops: CDR1 SGHVS, CDR2 FNYEAQ. TCRdb's copy holds only in-frame clones and misses some; the assay was immunoSEQ multiplex PCR. The table includes under 350,000 clones, 70% to 90% detected once. The sequence derives from a man aged 65 to 79 with acute or convalescent COVID-19. This rearrangement joins TRBV7-6 to TRBJ2-1, with TRBD2 identical over 8 bases. Sequencing was performed on peripheral blood. CDR3 in amino acids: CASSLYGGGSYNEQFF. CDR3 DNA sequence: TGTGCCAGCAGCTTATACGGGGGGGGGTCCTACAATGAGCAGTTCTTC.